This T cell receptor beta chain was documented in a study of T-cell memory formation after mild COVID-19. A single record per CDR3 protein comes from TCRdb applying MiXCR to the 5' RACE reads. Of around 310,000 distinct CDR3 sequences listed, less than 25% were seen once; the top ten hold around 20%. Study-wide results and limits: A subset of responding clones appeared in pre-infection memory, suggesting cross-reactive memory joined.

Germline CDR1 reads SGHTA; CDR2 reads FQGTGA. CDR3 length: 17 amino acids. The germline V and J ends were trimmed by 2 bases and 0 bases, with 14 bases remaining between them. Concerning this clonotype itself: Its antigen is still unknown.

Material for sequencing was PBMCs or a T cell subset sorted from them (not recorded which). The chain joins TRBV7-3 to TRBJ2-1; D is perhaps TRBD2 (7 bases). The TCR was taken from a man between 18 and 35 years old who had mild COVID-19 (a few samples of this study predate the infection). Cell type and time point are not known. The CDR3 loop reads CASSLAGASSSYNEQFF. As DNA, the CDR3 is TGTGCCAGCAGCTTAGCGGGGGCCTCTAGCTCCTACAATGAGCAGTTCTTC.